This TCR beta chain came from a study of CD8 T cells in ankylosing spondylitis. Using its own MiXCR run on the 5' RACE reads, TCRdb lists one record per CDR3 protein. The repertoire holds about 160,000 distinct CDR3 sequences, with under 45% as singletons. Looked up from germline, CDR1 is DFQATT and CDR2 is SNEGSKA (reference sequence). The CDR3 has 14 amino acids. V shed 2 bases and J 7 bases; nucleotides not matched to a gene: 8. This receptor was taken from a male donor with ankylosing spondylitis. Sequenced material: synovial fluid, either unsorted or a sorted T cell fraction (not recorded which). This sequence joins TRBV20-1 and TRBJ2-4, with 7 bases identical to TRBD1. The CDR3 loop reads CSARPQGVGNIQYF. The CDR3 region has the DNA TGCAGTGCTAGACCTCAGGGGGTGGGGAACATTCAGTACTTC.